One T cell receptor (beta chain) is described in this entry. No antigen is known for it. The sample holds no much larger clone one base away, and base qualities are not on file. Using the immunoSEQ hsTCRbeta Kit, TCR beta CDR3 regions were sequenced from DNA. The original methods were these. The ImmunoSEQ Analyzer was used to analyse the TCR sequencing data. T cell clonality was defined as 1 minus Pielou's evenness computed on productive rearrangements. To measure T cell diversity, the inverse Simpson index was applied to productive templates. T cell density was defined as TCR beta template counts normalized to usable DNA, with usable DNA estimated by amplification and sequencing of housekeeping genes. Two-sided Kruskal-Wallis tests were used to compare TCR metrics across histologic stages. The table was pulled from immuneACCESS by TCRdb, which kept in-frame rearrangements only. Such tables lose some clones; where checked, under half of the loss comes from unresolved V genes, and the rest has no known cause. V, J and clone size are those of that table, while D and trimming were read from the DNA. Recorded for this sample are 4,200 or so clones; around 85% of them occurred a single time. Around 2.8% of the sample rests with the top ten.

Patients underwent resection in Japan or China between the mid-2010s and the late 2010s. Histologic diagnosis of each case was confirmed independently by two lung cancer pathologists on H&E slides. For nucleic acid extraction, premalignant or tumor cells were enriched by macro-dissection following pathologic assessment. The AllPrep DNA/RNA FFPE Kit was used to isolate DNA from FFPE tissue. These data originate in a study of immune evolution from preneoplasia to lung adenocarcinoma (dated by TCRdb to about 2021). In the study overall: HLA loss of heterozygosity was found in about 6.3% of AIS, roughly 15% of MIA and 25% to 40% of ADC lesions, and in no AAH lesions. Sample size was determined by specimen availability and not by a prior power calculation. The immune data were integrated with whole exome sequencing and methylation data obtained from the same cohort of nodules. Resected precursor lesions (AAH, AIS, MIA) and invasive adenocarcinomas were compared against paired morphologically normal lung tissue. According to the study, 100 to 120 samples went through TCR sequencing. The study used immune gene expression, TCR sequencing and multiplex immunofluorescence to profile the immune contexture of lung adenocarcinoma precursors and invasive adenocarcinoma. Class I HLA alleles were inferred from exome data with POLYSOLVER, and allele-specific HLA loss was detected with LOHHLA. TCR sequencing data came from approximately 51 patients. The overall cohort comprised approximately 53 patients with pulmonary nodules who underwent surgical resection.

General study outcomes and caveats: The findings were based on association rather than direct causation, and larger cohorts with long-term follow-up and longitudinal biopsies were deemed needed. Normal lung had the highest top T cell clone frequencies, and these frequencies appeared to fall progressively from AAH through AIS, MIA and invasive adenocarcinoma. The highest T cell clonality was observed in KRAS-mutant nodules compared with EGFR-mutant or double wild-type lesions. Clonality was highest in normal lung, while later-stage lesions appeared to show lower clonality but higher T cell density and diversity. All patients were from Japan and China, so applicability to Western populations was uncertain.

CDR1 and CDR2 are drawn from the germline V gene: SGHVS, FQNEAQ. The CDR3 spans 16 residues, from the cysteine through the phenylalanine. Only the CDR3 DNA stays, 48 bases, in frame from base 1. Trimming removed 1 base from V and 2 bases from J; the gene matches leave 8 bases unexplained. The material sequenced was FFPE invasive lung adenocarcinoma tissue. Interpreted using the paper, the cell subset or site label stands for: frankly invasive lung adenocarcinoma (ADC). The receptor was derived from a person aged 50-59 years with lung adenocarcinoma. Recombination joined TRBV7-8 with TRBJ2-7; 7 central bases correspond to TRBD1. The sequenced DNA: TGTGCCAGCAGCTTAGAGGAAGGGGGCACAACCTACGAGCAGTACTTC. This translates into CASSLEEGGTTYEQYF.